There are a few counts of the clone carrying this T cell receptor beta chain. The antigen is undetermined. These data belong to a study of T cell responses to AZD1222 COVID-19 vaccine. Measured with immunoSEQ multiplex PCR; TCRdb has only the in-frame clones, and not every one. The sample yields 70,000 to 95,000 clones, roughly nine tenths seen once. Notes on the study in general: Among the donors, most were white British and more were female, and clonal diversity was possibly underestimated. Unmutated variant regions are reportedly targeted by nearly half of spike-specific TCRs. Among AZD1222 vaccinees, only five to seven were seropositive at baseline.

Pooled in the analysis were second doses at about 4 or about 12 weeks. CDR3 length: 14 residues. Trimming shortened V by 7 bases and J by 0 bases, and 10 bases separated the two germline ends. From germline, CDR1 is MNHEY and CDR2 SVGAGI. The rearrangement joins TRBV6-5 to TRBJ2-1; D not certain. The sequence derives from an adult who received the AZD1222 COVID-19 vaccine. The starting material was peripheral blood, obtained 28 days after the second AZD1222 dose. The chain's CDR3 is CASNDWSSYNEQFF. In DNA, the CDR3 is TGTGCCAGCAACGACTGGAGCTCCTACAATGAGCAGTTCTTC.